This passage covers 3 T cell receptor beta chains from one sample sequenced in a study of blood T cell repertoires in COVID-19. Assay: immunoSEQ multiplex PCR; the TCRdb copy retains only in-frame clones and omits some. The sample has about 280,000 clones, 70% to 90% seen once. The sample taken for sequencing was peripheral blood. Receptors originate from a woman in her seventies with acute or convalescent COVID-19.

The CDR3 DNA reads TGTGCCAGCAAGCGGACGAGCAGCGCCTATAATTCACCCCTCCACTTT. It codes for CASKRTSSAYNSPLHF. The chain uses TRBV5-4 and TRBJ1-6; D is unresolved. Per germline, CDR1 SGHNT and CDR2 YYREEE (reference sequence). This CDR3 has 16 amino acids. Trimming left V 6 bases short and J 2 bases short, with 15 bases between.

CDR3 amino acids: CASIRGTGTNTEAFF. CDR3 DNA sequence: TGTGCCAGTATCCGGGGCACAGGGACGAACACTGAAGCTTTCTTT. J is TRBJ1-1 and V is TRBV19; a weak D match, TRBD1 (6 bases). The CDR3 consists of 15 residues. The ends were cut back, 7 bases at V and 1 base at J, with 16 bases in the middle. The V gene's germline CDR1 is LNHDA and CDR2 SQIVND (reference sequence).

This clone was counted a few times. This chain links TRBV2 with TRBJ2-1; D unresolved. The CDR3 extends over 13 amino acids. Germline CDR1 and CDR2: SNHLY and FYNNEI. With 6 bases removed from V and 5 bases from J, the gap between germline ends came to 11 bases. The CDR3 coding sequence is TGTGCCAGCAGCGTGACTCGTCACAATGAGCAGTTCTTC. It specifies CASSVTRHNEQFF.